This T cell receptor (beta chain) was sequenced for a study of blood T cell repertoires in COVID-19. Study-level information: Samples taken during acute and convalescent COVID-19 were collected in the United States, Italy and Spain.

The CDR3 runs 14 residues. Germline loops: CDR1 KGHDR, CDR2 SFDVKD. Trimming pared 5 bases from V and 5 bases from J, leaving 14 bases between. In the study's own analysis: Reference gene primer amplification yielded estimated nucleated cell counts. Here immunoSEQ multiplex PCR was the method, and the copy in TCRdb shows in-frame clones only, minus some. Clone size and the V and J calls come from that table; the DNA yielded D and trimming. The sample includes 75,000 to 100,000 clones, over 70% of them seen just once. The V and J genes are TRBV24-1 and TRBJ2-5; D is perhaps TRBD1 (6 bases). The receptor was derived from a man between 65 and 85 years old with acute or convalescent COVID-19. Specimen: peripheral blood. The chain's CDR3 is CATSARLQGETQYF. CDR3 sequence (DNA): TGTGCCACCAGTGCCCGACTCCAGGGGGAGACCCAGTACTTC.